These 3 T cell receptor beta chains share one sample of origin, sequenced in a study of T cells in Graves' hyperthyroidism and ophthalmopathy. Using RNA transcripts as the source, TCR beta CDR3 regions were amplified. When the TCR CDR3 underwent first-round RT-PCR, the HTBI primer set was used. TCRdb reprocessed the multiplex PCR reads with MiXCR, giving one entry per CDR3 protein. This sample has 700,000 or so distinct CDR3 sequences, with about a sixth found just once. Sequencing was carried out using blood. Receptor source: a man between 18 and 35 years old with Graves' hyperthyroidism.

This clonotype appeared many times. V gene TRBV10-3 combines with J gene TRBJ1-1, with 8 nucleotides matching TRBD1. The CDR3 loop spans 18 amino acids. From germline, CDR1 is ENHRY and CDR2 SYGVKD. V trimming: 10 bases; J trimming: 0 bases; junction bases outside the gene matches: 19. The CDR3 loop is CASGGGTGVDFMNTEAFF. The CDR3, as DNA: TGTGCCAGCGGAGGGGGGACAGGCGTAGATTTCATGAACACTGAAGCTTTCTTT.

In its sample, this clonotype was seen a few times. The chain uses TRBV28 and TRBJ2-4; D is unresolved. V lost 3 bases to trimming and J lost 0 bases, with 12 bases between them. CDR3 length: 16 residues. Germline values: CDR1 MDHEN, CDR2 SYDVKM. The CDR3, as DNA: TGTGCCAGCAGTTTGGGGTTGGGTCTAGCCAAAAACATTCAGTACTTC. This gives the protein CASSLGLGLAKNIQYF.

This clonotype was detected ten times or more. This chain links TRBV12-3 or TRBV12-4 with TRBJ2-4; 8 nucleotides match TRBD1. This CDR3 region has 14 residues. The ends lost 6 bases at V and 6 bases at J; junction bases unmatched: 7. The DNA of the CDR3 is TGTGCCAGCAGGACAGGGGATGGATTAAACATTCAGTACTTC. This codes for CASRTGDGLNIQYF.